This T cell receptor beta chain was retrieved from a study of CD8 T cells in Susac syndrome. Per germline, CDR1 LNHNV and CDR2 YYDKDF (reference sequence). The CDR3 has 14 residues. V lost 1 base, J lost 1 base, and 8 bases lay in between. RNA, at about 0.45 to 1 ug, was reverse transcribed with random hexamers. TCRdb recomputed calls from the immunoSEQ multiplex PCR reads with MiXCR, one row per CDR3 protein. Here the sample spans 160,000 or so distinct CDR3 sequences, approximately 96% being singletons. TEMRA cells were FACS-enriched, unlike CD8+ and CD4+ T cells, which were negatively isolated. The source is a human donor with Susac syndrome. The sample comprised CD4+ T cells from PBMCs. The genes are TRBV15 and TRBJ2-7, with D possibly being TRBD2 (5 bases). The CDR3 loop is CATSRGRGSYEQYF. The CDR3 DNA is TGTGCCACCAGCAGAGGTCGGGGATCCTACGAGCAGTACTTC.